The 8 T cell receptor beta chains below all came from one sample that was sequenced in a study of shared clonotypes between healthy human individuals. Repertoires were generated with immunoSEQ multiplex PCR, while TCRdb's copy carries only in-frame clones and drops some. Among fewer than 2.5 million clones listed, 93% were seen once. Sequencing input: naive CD4+ T cells from PBMCs. Subset specified: CD45RA+ positively selected. Every receptor here comes from a man younger than 30 in good health. Some clones in this sample may be carry-over from other donors' samples.

The V call is TRBV28, the J call TRBJ2-5; 15 bases agree with TRBD2. Per germline, CDR1 MDHEN and CDR2 SYDVKM. Unmatched junction bases numbered 5, after V lost 5 bases and J lost 4 bases. This CDR3 has 16 residues. In DNA, the CDR3 is TGTGCCAGCAGTCCGCTGGGACTAGCGGGAGGAGAGACCCAGTACTTC. Its protein product is CASSPLGLAGGETQYF.

The J gene is TRBJ2-7, the V gene TRBV6-5; D remains unclear. Trimming shortened V by 6 bases and J by 3 bases, and 12 bases separated the two germline ends. The CDR3 covers 13 residues. Germline-derived CDR1 and CDR2 are MNHEY and SVGAGI. CDR3 bases: TGTGCCAGCAGAAACGGCGGCTTCTACGAGCAGTACTTC. Encoded protein: CASRNGGFYEQYF.

This clone appeared once. The genes are TRBV1 and TRBJ2-1; the table gives TRBD2 as D, unverified against the DNA. TRBV1 is flagged as a pseudogene. The length of the CDR3 is 16 residues. CDR3 protein: CTSSQGLAGVYNEQFF. DNA of the CDR3: TGCACCAGCAGCCAAGGGTTGGCGGGAGTCTACAATGAGCAGTTCTTC.

This chain uses TRBV28 with TRBJ1-5; no firm D call. Germline CDR1 and CDR2: MDHEN and SYDVKM. V lost 3 bases and J lost 7, with 13 bases in between. There are 14 residues in the CDR3. The CDR3 DNA is TGTGCCAGCAGTTTGGAAGGTGGCGGGCAGCCCCAGCATTTT. This sequence encodes CASSLEGGGQPQHF.

CDR3 nucleotides: TGTGCCAGCAGCTTAGCGCTGGAGCGATATTCAGATACGCAGTATTTT. It is translated as CASSLALERYSDTQYF. The V gene is TRBV7-6, the J gene TRBJ2-3; D is uncertain. The CDR3 is made up of 16 amino acids. V lost 0 bases and J 4 bases, leaving 14 bases between the germline ends. Germline V lookup: CDR1 SGHVS, CDR2 FNYEAQ.

The chain recombines TRBV5-5 with TRBJ1-2; 8 bases are shared with TRBD1. This CDR3 contains 14 residues. CDR1 and CDR2 (germline): SGHKS, YYEKEE (reference sequence). J lost 3 bases, V lost 4 bases, and 5 bases had no gene match. In nucleotides, the CDR3 is TGTGCCAGCAGCCGACAGGGGCCTGACTATGGCTACACCTTC. Protein product: CASSRQGPDYGYTF.

The chain couples TRBV29-1 to TRBJ2-5; 11 bases line up with TRBD1. The germline V gene encodes CDR1 SQVTM and CDR2 ANQGSEA. The trim removed 7 bases at V and 5 bases at J, leaving 6 bases unmatched. This CDR3 has 13 residues. The CDR3 nucleotides are TGCAGCGGGAGGGGACAGGGGGATGAGACCCAGTACTTC. Protein: CSGRGQGDETQYF.

The chain couples TRBV19 to TRBJ2-7; 8 bases are shared with TRBD1. The CDR3 is made up of 14 amino acids. V trimming: 9 bases; J trimming: 5 bases; junction bases outside the gene matches: 12. Germline lookup yields CDR1 LNHDA and CDR2 SQIVND (reference sequence). The chain's CDR3 is CASAPDRGFNEQYF. The CDR3 DNA reads as TGTGCCAGCGCCCCCGACAGGGGATTCAACGAGCAGTACTTC.